The TCR beta chain described here comes from a study of blood T cells in healthy people across ages. Whole-study findings and limits: Shifts in expanded clonotypes may have been confounded by donor CMV status, which was unknown.

On this clonotype: No antigen is known for it.

For the second PCR, which ran for roughly 6 to 12 cycles, a sample-barcoded 5' primer and a J-beta primer mix were used. TCRdb fed the 5' RACE reads into MiXCR, producing one record per CDR3 protein. The sample shows 600,000 to 800,000 distinct CDR3 sequences, roughly 21% of them seen only once. CDR1 is SGHKS and CDR2 is YYEKEE in the germline V gene (reference sequence). J was trimmed by 2 bases and V by 4 bases; bases with no gene match: 4. This CDR3 has 15 amino acids. This clonotype originated in a man in his 70s in good health. The sequenced sample consisted of blood. This chain connects TRBV5-5 to TRBJ2-3; 10 bases align to TRBD2. The CDR3 spells CASSIGLAVTDTQYF. For the CDR3, the DNA is TGTGCCAGCAGCATTGGACTAGCGGTCACAGATACGCAGTATTTT.